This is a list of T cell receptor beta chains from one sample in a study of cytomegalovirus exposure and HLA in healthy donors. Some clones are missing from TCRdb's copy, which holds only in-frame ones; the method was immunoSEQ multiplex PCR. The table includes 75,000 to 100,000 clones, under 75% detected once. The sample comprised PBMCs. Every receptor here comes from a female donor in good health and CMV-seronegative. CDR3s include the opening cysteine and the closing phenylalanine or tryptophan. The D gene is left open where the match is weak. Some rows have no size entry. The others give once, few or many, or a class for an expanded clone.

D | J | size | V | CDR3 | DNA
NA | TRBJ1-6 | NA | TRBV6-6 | CASSYSARQQNSPLHF | TGTGCCAGCAGTTACTCCGCGAGACAGCAAAATTCACCCCTCCACTTT
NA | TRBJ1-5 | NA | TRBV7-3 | CASSWGRDQPQHF | TGTGCCAGCAGCTGGGGGCGTGATCAGCCCCAGCATTTT
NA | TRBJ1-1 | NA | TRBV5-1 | CASSFTGVTEAFF | TGCGCCAGCAGCTTCACGGGGGTTACTGAAGCTTTCTTT
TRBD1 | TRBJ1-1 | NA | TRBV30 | CAWGQGKNTEAFF | TGTGCCTGGGGACAGGGCAAGAACACTGAAGCTTTCTTT
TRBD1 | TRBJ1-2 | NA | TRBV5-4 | CARAIQGWTF | TGTGCCCGGGCCATACAGGGGTGGACCTTC
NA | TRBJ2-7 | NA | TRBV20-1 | CSARPAGEQYF | TGCAGTGCTAGACCTGCGGGGGAGCAGTACTTC
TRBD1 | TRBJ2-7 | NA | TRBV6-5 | CASGQGAFYEQYF | TGTGCCAGTGGACAGGGGGCTTTCTACGAGCAGTACTTC
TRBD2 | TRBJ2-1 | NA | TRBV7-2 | CASSFTSGGAYEQFF | TGTGCCAGCAGCTTCACTAGCGGGGGGGCATATGAGCAGTTCTTC
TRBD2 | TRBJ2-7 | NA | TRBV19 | CASRVAGAYEQYF | TGTGCGAGTAGGGTAGCGGGAGCGTACGAGCAGTACTTC
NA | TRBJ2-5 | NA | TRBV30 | CAWSIGETQYF | TGTGCCTGGAGTATCGGGGAGACCCAGTACTTC
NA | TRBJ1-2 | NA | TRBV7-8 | CASSLDLTATDYGYTF | TGTGCCAGCAGCTTAGATTTGACAGCGACTGACTATGGCTACACCTTC
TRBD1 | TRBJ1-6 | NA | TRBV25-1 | CASSETGDSSPLHF | TGTGCCAGCAGTGAAACAGGGGACTCGTCACCCCTCCACTTT
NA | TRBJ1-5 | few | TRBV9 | CASSEGSSNQPQHF | TGTGCCAGCAGCGAGGGGTCTAGCAATCAGCCCCAGCATTTT
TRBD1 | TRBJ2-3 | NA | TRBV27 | CASGRDRRPDTQYF | TGTGCCAGCGGCCGGGACAGGAGACCAGATACGCAGTATTTT
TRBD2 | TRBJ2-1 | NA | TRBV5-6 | CASSLWGSGGEQFF | TGTGCCAGCAGCTTGTGGGGGTCGGGGGGTGAGCAGTTCTTC
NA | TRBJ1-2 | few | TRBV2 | CASKRDPGGGYTF | TGTGCCAGCAAAAGGGATCCAGGAGGGGGCTACACCTTC
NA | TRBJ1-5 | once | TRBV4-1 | CASSQNNGGVNQPQHF | TGCGCCAGCAGCCAAAACAATGGGGGGGTAAATCAGCCCCAGCATTTT
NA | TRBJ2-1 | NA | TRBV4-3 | CASSQDQKGDNEQFF | TGCGCCAGCAGCCAAGATCAAAAGGGGGACAATGAGCAGTTCTTC
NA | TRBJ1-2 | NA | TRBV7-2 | CASSSYQAGNGYTF | TGTGCCAGCAGCTCTTACCAGGCCGGGAACGGCTACACCTTC
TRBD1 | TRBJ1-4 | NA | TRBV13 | CASSLGQGAGDEKLFF | TGTGCCAGCAGCTTGGGACAGGGGGCGGGAGATGAAAAACTGTTTTTT
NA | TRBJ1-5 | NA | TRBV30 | CACNRGSDQPQHF | TGTGCCTGCAACCGGGGTTCCGACCAGCCCCAGCATTTT
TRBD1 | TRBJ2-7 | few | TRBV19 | CASSTGTGSYEQYF | TGTGCCAGTAGTACCGGGACAGGCTCCTACGAGCAGTACTTC
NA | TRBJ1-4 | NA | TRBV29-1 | CSVAGGAYNEKLFF | TGCAGCGTTGCAGGTGGGGCGTATAATGAAAAACTGTTTTTT
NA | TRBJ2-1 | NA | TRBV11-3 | CASSLDGSGNEQFF | TGTGCCAGCAGCTTAGATGGGAGCGGCAATGAGCAGTTCTTC
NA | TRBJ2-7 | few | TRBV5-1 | CASSLSPNWEQYF | TGCGCCAGCAGCTTGAGTCCAAACTGGGAGCAGTACTTC
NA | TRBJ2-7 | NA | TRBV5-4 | CASSSSSYEQYF | TGTGCCAGCAGCTCGAGCTCCTACGAGCAGTACTTC
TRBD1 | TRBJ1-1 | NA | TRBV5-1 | CASSVTGEVEAFF | TGCGCCAGCAGCGTGACAGGGGAAGTTGAAGCTTTCTTT
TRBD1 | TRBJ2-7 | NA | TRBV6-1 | CASSEAFGQGAYEQYF | TGTGCCAGCAGTGAAGCGTTTGGACAGGGAGCCTACGAGCAGTACTTC
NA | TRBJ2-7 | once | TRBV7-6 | CASSFGDGPYEQYF | TGTGCCAGCAGCTTCGGAGACGGCCCCTACGAGCAGTACTTC
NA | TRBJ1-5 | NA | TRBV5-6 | CASSRGQGYSNQPQHF | TGTGCCAGCAGCAGGGGCCAGGGCTATAGCAATCAGCCCCAGCATTTT
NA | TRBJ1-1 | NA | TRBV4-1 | CASSPGNTEAFF | TGCGCCAGCAGCCCAGGGAACACTGAAGCTTTCTTT
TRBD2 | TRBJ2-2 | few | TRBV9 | CASSVGSGRAFAGELFF | TGTGCCAGCAGCGTAGGTAGCGGGAGGGCTTTCGCCGGGGAGCTGTTTTTT
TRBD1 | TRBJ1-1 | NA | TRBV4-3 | CASSQDRDRGQTEAFF | TGCGCCAGCAGCCAAGACCGTGACAGGGGGCAAACTGAAGCTTTCTTT
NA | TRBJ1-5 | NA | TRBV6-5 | CASSYSGARQPQHF | TGTGCCAGCAGTTACTCAGGGGCGAGGCAGCCCCAGCATTTT
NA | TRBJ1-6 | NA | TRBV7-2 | CASSFSPGLNSPLHF | TGTGCCAGCAGCTTCTCCCCGGGACTTAATTCACCCCTCCACTTT
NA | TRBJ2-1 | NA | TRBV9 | CASSVHGGPYEQFF | TGTGCCAGCAGCGTCCACGGCGGTCCATATGAGCAGTTCTTC
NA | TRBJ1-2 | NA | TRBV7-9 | CASSLDLGHHGYTF | TGTGCCAGCAGCTTAGACCTCGGACATCATGGCTACACCTTC
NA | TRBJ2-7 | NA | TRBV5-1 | CASSLAAAGEQYF | TGCGCCAGCAGCTTGGCCGCAGCAGGCGAGCAGTACTTC
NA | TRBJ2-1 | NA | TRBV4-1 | CASSQVVTFGNEQFF | TGCGCCAGCAGCCAAGTAGTGACCTTCGGGAATGAGCAGTTCTTC
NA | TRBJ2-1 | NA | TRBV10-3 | CAMGGGGNEQFF | TGTGCCATGGGGGGAGGAGGCAATGAGCAGTTCTTC
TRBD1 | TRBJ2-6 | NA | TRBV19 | CASSIRKTGAPGGSGANVLTF | TGTGCCAGTAGTATACGGAAGACAGGGGCCCCAGGGGGCTCTGGGGCCAACGTCCTGACTTTC
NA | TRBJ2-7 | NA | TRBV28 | CASSSPGNSYEQYF | TGTGCCAGCAGTTCCCCCGGGAACTCCTACGAGCAGTACTTC
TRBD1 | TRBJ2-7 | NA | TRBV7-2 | CASSSTGLVEQYF | TGTGCCAGCAGCTCGACAGGGTTGGTCGAGCAGTACTTC
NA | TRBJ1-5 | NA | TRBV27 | CASCQVPYSNQPQHF | TGTGCCAGCTGCCAGGTCCCTTATAGCAATCAGCCCCAGCATTTT
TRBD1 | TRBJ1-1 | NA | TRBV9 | CASSPHRGNTEAFF | TGTGCCAGCAGCCCTCACAGGGGGAACACTGAAGCTTTCTTT